The 28 T cell receptor beta chains below come from one sample, sequenced in a study of blood T cell repertoires in COVID-19. Here immunoSEQ multiplex PCR was the method, and the copy in TCRdb shows in-frame clones only, minus some. The top ten clones hold roughly 3.6% of a sample with approximately 70,000 clones, around nine tenths of them seen once. Material: peripheral blood. The receptor source for this set is a woman in her 50s with COVID-19, enrolled during active disease.

The chain employs TRBV4-1 and TRBJ1-1, with D possibly matching TRBD1 (6 bases). The V gene lost 0 bases and the J gene lost 7 bases, with 24 bases spanning the gap. The CDR3 has 18 residues. The germline V gene encodes CDR1 MGHRA and CDR2 YSYEKL. This CDR3 reads CASSQEKRRNREGYEAFF. The DNA of the CDR3 is TGCGCCAGCAGCCAAGAAAAACGTCGTAACAGGGAGGGCTATGAAGCTTTCTTT.

The chain links TRBV2 to TRBJ1-5; D ambiguous. Germline V gene lookup returns CDR1 SNHLY and CDR2 FYNNEI. The CDR3 covers 13 residues. Between the trimmed V and J ends, which lost 3 bases and 0 bases, there was a span of 3 bases. The CDR3 reads CASSDSSNQPQHF. The CDR3 DNA follows: TGTGCCAGCAGTGACAGTAGCAATCAGCCCCAGCATTTT.

The rearrangement links TRBV9 to TRBJ2-5, with D perhaps TRBD1 (5 bases). Germline values: CDR1 SGDLS, CDR2 YYNGEE. V shed 0 bases and J shed 4 bases, with 10 bases lying between them. The CDR3 sequence is 14 residues long. The CDR3 sequence is CASSVGTWRETQYF. The CDR3 DNA is TGTGCCAGCAGCGTAGGGACATGGCGAGAGACCCAGTACTTC.

The rearrangement links TRBV2 to TRBJ1-4, with TRBD1 matching 7 bases. There are 15 residues in the CDR3. V lost 5 bases to trimming and J lost 6 bases; unmatched junction nucleotides: 9. Germline CDR1 SNHLY, CDR2 FYNNEI. Here the CDR3 DNA reads TGTGCCAGCAGTCCTGACAGGGCCGGAGATGAAAAACTGTTTTTT. Protein product: CASSPDRAGDEKLFF.

V gene TRBV27 combines with J gene TRBJ2-7, with 11 bases lining up with TRBD2. The V gene end was trimmed by 6 bases and the J gene end by 0 bases; junction bases not matched to a gene: 4. The CDR3 is made up of 15 amino acids. Germline CDR1 reads MNHEY; CDR2 reads SMNVEV (reference sequence). The CDR3: CASRSLAGGSYEQYF. The CDR3 DNA follows: TGTGCCAGCAGATCCCTAGCGGGAGGCTCCTACGAGCAGTACTTC.

The chain couples TRBV10-3 to TRBJ2-2; TRBD2 aligns across 8 bases. Per the germline V gene, CDR1 is ENHRY and CDR2 is SYGVKD. CDR3 length: 13 amino acids. Trimming removed 10 bases from V and 5 bases from J; junction bases left unmatched: 6. The CDR3 loop is CASRLAPTGELFF. CDR3 DNA: TGTGCCAGCAGACTAGCGCCTACCGGGGAGCTGTTTTTT.

The CDR3 coding sequence is TGTGCCACCCCGGGCGGGACAGGGAACACCGGGGAGCTGTTTTTT. Amino acid sequence: CATPGGTGNTGELFF. This rearrangement joins TRBV7-9 to TRBJ2-2; 8 positions agree with TRBD1. J lost 1 base, V lost 10 bases, and 8 bases had no gene match. CDR3 length equals 15 residues. Germline CDR1 and CDR2: SEHNR and FQNEAQ (reference sequence).

The gene calls are TRBV28 and TRBJ1-1; no clear D gene. V was pared by 1 base and J by 4 bases, with 10 bases between. The CDR3 is made up of 14 amino acids. The germline V gene has CDR1 MDHEN and CDR2 SYDVKM. CDR3 DNA sequence: TGTGCCAGCAGTTTATCCCTGCGAGCCACTGAAGCTTTCTTT. This sequence encodes CASSLSLRATEAFF.

V gene TRBV28 combines with J gene TRBJ2-7; 9 nucleotides agree with TRBD2. The CDR3 extends over 17 amino acids. The ends lost 3 bases at V and 5 bases at J; junction bases unmatched: 14. Germline V gene data show CDR1 as MDHEN and CDR2 as SYDVKM. The CDR3 DNA reads as TGTGCCAGCAGTTTGCCTAGCGGGACTCCCCGGGTGAACGAGCAGTACTTC. Its translation is CASSLPSGTPRVNEQYF. The full variable domain, completed using reference TRBV28 and TRBJ2-7, is DVKVTQSSRYLVKRTGEKVFLECVQDMDHENMFWYRQDPGLGLRLIYFSYDVKMKEKGDIPEGYSVSREKKERFSLILESASTNQTSMYLCASSLPSGTPRVNEQYFGPGTRLTVT.

The chain combines TRBV2 with TRBJ2-5, with 7 bases fitting TRBD2. CDR3 length: 14 amino acids. V shed 6 bases, J shed 4 bases, and the junction held 8 bases outside the gene matches. CDR1 is SNHLY and CDR2 is FYNNEI in the germline V gene. Here the CDR3 DNA reads TGTGCCAGCAGCCGGGACTACGGGGGAGAGACCCAGTACTTC. Residues: CASSRDYGGETQYF.

The V and J genes are TRBV29-1 and TRBJ2-7; no firm D call. The germline gives CDR1 SQVTM, CDR2 ANQGSEA. This CDR3 contains 13 residues. Deletions cut 4 bases from V and 3 bases from J, with 13 bases between. CDR3 residues: CSVVVPGNYEQYF. CDR3 coding DNA: TGCAGCGTTGTTGTTCCGGGTAACTACGAGCAGTACTTC.

This chain uses TRBV2 with TRBJ1-1; D is perhaps TRBD1 (5 bases). Germline-derived CDR1 and CDR2 are SNHLY and FYNNEI. The CDR3 is 14 amino acids. V was trimmed by 8 bases and J by 2 bases, leaving 15 bases between them. The DNA of the CDR3 is TGTGCCAGCTCTCCAGGGTGGGGAAACACTGAAGCTTTCTTT. Residues: CASSPGWGNTEAFF.

The chain couples TRBV5-5 to TRBJ1-1, with 7 bases lining up with TRBD1. V shed 2 bases, J shed 3 bases, and the junction held 4 bases outside the gene matches. The CDR3 is 14 residues long. Per the germline V gene, CDR1 is SGHKS and CDR2 is YYEKEE (reference sequence). This CDR3 is CASSFQGVHTEAFF. CDR3 DNA sequence: TGTGCCAGCAGCTTTCAGGGGGTCCACACTGAAGCTTTCTTT.

V gene TRBV6-6 combines with J gene TRBJ1-2, with 7 bases matching TRBD1. Trimming at V came to 0 bases and at J to 6 bases, leaving 7 bases not matched to a gene. The CDR3 covers 15 residues. Per the germline V gene, CDR1 is MNHNY and CDR2 is SVGAGI (reference sequence). The CDR3: CASSYSDRTDHGYTF. The CDR3 bases are TGTGCCAGCAGTTACTCGGACAGGACCGATCATGGCTACACCTTC.

This clone was picked up one time. V gene TRBV4-1 combines with J gene TRBJ2-7; D is undetermined. This CDR3 has 13 amino acids. Per the germline V gene, CDR1 is MGHRA and CDR2 is YSYEKL. Trimming removed 1 base from V and 2 bases from J, with 6 bases in between. CDR3 in DNA: TGCGCCAGCAGCCAAGTCCCTGCCTACGAGCAGTACTTC. This gives the protein CASSQVPAYEQYF.

CDR3 DNA: TGTGCCATCAGTGGAAAGAGGAGGGCCGGGACAGATACGCAGTATTTT. This translates into CAISGKRRAGTDTQYF. J is TRBJ2-3 and V is TRBV10-3, with D perhaps TRBD2 (6 bases). CDR1 and CDR2 from the germline V gene are ENHRY and SYGVKD. The CDR3 covers 16 residues. The V end lost 4 bases, the J end lost 3 bases, and 17 bases lay between the germline ends.

The chain carries TRBV29-1 and TRBJ2-7, with 11 nucleotides matching TRBD2. With 6 bases clipped from V and 2 bases from J, the junction kept 12 bases outside the gene matches. Germline loops: CDR1 SQVTM, CDR2 ANQGSEA. The CDR3 contains 16 residues. CDR3: CSVWGVGTSGTYEQYF. CDR3 nucleotide sequence: TGCAGCGTCTGGGGGGTTGGGACTAGCGGAACCTACGAGCAGTACTTC.

This chain connects TRBV28 to TRBJ2-1; 7 nucleotides align to TRBD2. The CDR3 covers 15 residues. Trimming at V came to 3 bases and at J to 4 bases, leaving 6 bases not matched to a gene. Germline CDR1 MDHEN, CDR2 SYDVKM. CDR3 loop: CASSFSSGLYNEQFF. In DNA form, the CDR3 reads TGTGCCAGCAGTTTCAGTAGCGGGTTATACAATGAGCAGTTCTTC.

The V and J genes are TRBV7-9 and TRBJ2-1; 8 bases line up with TRBD2. This CDR3 has 16 residues. Germline-derived CDR1 and CDR2 are SEHNR and FQNEAQ (reference sequence). V lost 5 bases, J lost 9 bases, and 15 bases stayed unmatched. The CDR3 bases are TGTGCCAGCAGCCTGGGTGGGGGAGCGGGAGAAGTTGAGCAGTTCTTC. Its protein is CASSLGGGAGEVEQFF.

The genes are TRBV29-1 and TRBJ1-1; TRBD1 matches 7 bases. The germline V gene has CDR1 SQVTM and CDR2 ANQGSEA. The CDR3 totals 12 residues. CDR3 DNA sequence: TGCACCGCAGGGGGAGCAAGGACTGAAGCTTTCTTT. Residues: CTAGGARTEAFF.

This clone was seen a few times. V and J are TRBV15 and TRBJ2-1; D is uncertain. Looked up from germline, CDR1 is LNHNV and CDR2 is YYDKDF (reference sequence). This CDR3 comprises 14 residues. V lost 0 bases and J 6 bases, leaving 9 bases between the germline ends. CDR3 sequence: CATSRDPRLNEQFF. The CDR3 DNA is TGTGCCACCAGCAGAGACCCTCGACTCAATGAGCAGTTCTTC.

The rearrangement joins TRBV5-1 to TRBJ2-3; 11 bases agree with TRBD2. The germline V gene encodes CDR1 SGHRS and CDR2 YFSETQ. V lost 0 bases and J lost 8; bases outside the gene matches: 5. The CDR3 runs 15 residues. CDR3 region: CASSLETSGVGTQYF. CDR3 DNA: TGCGCCAGCAGCTTGGAGACTAGCGGGGTGGGTACGCAGTATTTT. Variable domain in full (rest from reference TRBV5-1 and TRBJ2-3): KAGVTQTPRYLIKTRGQQVTLSCSPISGHRSVSWYQQTPGQGLQFLFEYFSETQRNKGNFPGRFSGRQFSNSRSEMNVSTLELGDSALYLCASSLETSGVGTQYFGPGTRLTVL.

This clone was recorded once. CDR3 in amino acids: CASSHISAGGSSGELFF. CDR3 sequence (DNA): TGTGCCAGCAGTCACATTTCAGCGGGAGGGTCGTCCGGGGAGCTGTTTTTT. This sequence joins TRBV6-6 and TRBJ2-2; 10 bases are shared with TRBD2. The CDR3 has 17 amino acids. After removal of 5 bases from V and 6 bases from J, the junction contained 12 bases not matched to a gene. Germline V lookup: CDR1 MNHNY, CDR2 SVGAGI (reference sequence).

CDR3 residues: CASSRRTGGDTIYF. CDR3 coding DNA: TGTGCCAGCAGCAGGAGGACAGGGGGGGACACCATATATTTT. The chain combines TRBV9 with TRBJ1-3, with TRBD1 matching 10 bases. J was trimmed by 8 bases and V by 4 bases; bases with no gene match: 6. The germline gives CDR1 SGDLS, CDR2 YYNGEE. The CDR3 totals 14 residues. Together with reference TRBV9 and TRBJ1-3, the CDR3 gives the full variable domain: DSGVTQTPKHLITATGQRVTLRCSPRSGDLSVYWYQQSLDQGLQFLIQYYNGEERAKGNILERFSAQQFPDLHSELNLSSLELGDSALYFCASSRRTGGDTIYFGEGSWLTVV.

This chain links TRBV29-1 with TRBJ1-1; D is unclear. This CDR3 spans 12 amino acids. Germline values: CDR1 SQVTM, CDR2 ANQGSEA. Trimming removed 4 bases at V and 5 bases at J, with 11 bases between. The CDR3: CSVGAGRTEAFF. CDR3 in DNA: TGCAGCGTTGGAGCTGGGCGAACTGAAGCTTTCTTT. Filled out from reference TRBV29-1 and TRBJ1-1, the complete variable domain reads SAVISQKPSRDICQRGTSLTIQCQVDSQVTMMFWYRQQPGQSLTLIATANQGSEATYESGFVIDKFPISRPNLTFSTLTVSNMSPEDSSIYLCSVGAGRTEAFFGQGTRLTVV.

The V call is TRBV30, the J call TRBJ2-1; 10 bases fit TRBD2. J gave up 6 bases and V 4 bases, and 6 bases lay outside the gene matches. CDR1 is GTSNPN, CDR2 SVGIG, per germline (reference sequence). The CDR3 runs 14 residues. CDR3: CAWTSASGSNEQFF. In nucleotides, the CDR3 is TGTGCCTGGACGTCGGCTAGCGGGAGCAATGAGCAGTTCTTC.

The chain links TRBV21-1 to TRBJ1-5; the D call in the table, TRBD1, was not verified against the DNA. TRBV21-1 is an annotated pseudogene. This CDR3 comprises 20 residues. CDR3 in DNA: TGTGCCAGCAGCAAAAGGGCGATTAGGACAGGGGGGATCAGCAATCAGCCCCAGCATTTT. Translated, it gives CASSKRAIRTGGISNQPQHF.

This clone was recorded a few times. The chain has TRBV30 and TRBJ2-3; 7 bases are a match to TRBD1. Germline CDR1 GTSNPN, CDR2 SVGIG (reference sequence). V trimming: 8 bases; J trimming: 5 bases; junction bases outside the gene matches: 10. The CDR3 is 13 residues long. In nucleotides, the CDR3 is TGTGCCGGTTCCGGGACAGATGGAGATACGCAGTATTTT. Protein product: CAGSGTDGDTQYF.